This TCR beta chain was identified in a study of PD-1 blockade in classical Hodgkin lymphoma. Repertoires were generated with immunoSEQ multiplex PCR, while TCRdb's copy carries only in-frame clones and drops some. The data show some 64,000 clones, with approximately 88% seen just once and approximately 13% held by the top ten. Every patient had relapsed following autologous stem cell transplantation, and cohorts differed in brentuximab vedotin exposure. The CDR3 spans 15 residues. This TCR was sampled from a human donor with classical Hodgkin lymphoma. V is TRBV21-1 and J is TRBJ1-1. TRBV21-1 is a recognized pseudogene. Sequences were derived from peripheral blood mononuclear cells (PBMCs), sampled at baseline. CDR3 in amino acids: CAWGQGRGLNTEAFF. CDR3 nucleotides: TGTGCCTGGGGCCAGGGAAGGGGACTGAACACTGAAGCTTTCTTT.